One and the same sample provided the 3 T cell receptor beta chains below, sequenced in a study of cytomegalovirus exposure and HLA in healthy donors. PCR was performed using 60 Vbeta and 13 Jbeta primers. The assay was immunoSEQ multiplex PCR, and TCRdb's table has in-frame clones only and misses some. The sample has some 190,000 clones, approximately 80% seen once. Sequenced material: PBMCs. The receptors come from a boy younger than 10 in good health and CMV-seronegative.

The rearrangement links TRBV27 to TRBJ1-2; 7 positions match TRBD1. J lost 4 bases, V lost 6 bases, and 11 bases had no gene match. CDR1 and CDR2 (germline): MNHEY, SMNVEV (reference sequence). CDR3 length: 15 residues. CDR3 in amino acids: CASSPSGGRVYGYTF. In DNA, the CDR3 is TGTGCCAGCAGCCCGTCAGGGGGGCGCGTCTATGGCTACACCTTC.

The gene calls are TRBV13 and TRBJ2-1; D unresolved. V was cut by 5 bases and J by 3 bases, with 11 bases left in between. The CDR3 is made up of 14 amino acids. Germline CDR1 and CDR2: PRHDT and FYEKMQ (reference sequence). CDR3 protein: CASSPPDGYNEQFF. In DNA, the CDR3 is TGTGCCAGCAGCCCTCCAGATGGCTACAATGAGCAGTTCTTC.

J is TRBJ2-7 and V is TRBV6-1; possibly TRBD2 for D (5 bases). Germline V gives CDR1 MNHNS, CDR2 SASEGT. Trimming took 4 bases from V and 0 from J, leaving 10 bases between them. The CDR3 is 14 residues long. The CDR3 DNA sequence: TGTGCCAGCAGTGTTGCGAGGGTCTCCTACGAGCAGTACGTC. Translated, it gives CASSVARVSYEQYV.